This T cell receptor (beta chain) was identified in a study of blood T cell repertoires in COVID-19 (TCRdb year 2020). Background for the entire study: The collaborator samples originated in the United States, Italy and Spain and spanned the acute and convalescent phases of COVID-19. Deeply sampled blood TCRbeta repertoires from subjects exposed to, actively infected with, or recovered from COVID-19 were included in the dataset. The prospective study material was composed of cDNA or gDNA derived from T cells, B-cell-depleted T cells, or PBMCs. The samples were drawn from two sources: the first 160 participants of the ongoing ImmuneRACE study, and 1,000 to 1,500 subjects contributed by 6 global collaborators. Sample metadata almost always included a de-identified subject ID, COVID-19 status, age in years and sex. The repertoires were released in a freely available public database meant as a resource for research on the immune response to SARS-CoV-2. HLA class I and class II types, where available, came from metadata supplied by the sample provider rather than from assay-based typing.

The trim is 5 bases for V and 0 bases for J, with a gap of 4 bases between the germline ends. The CDR3 starts with the cysteine, ends with the phenylalanine, and has 12 residues. The kept DNA is CDR3 alone, 36 bases in frame from the first base. CDR1 and CDR2 (SEHNR, FQNEAQ) derive from the germline V gene (reference sequence). The collaborating institutions used their own protocols to collect whole blood in K2EDTA tubes. Collaborator samples were shipped for TCRbeta analysis as frozen whole blood, isolated PBMCs, or DNA extracted from either sample type. TCRbeta CDR3 regions were amplified from genomic DNA using the immunoSEQ Assay, a bias-controlled multiplex PCR. Turning to the authors' computational methods: Nucleated cell counts per sample were estimated from amplification of reference gene primers within the assay. To quantify the absolute abundance of each unique TCRbeta CDR3 rearrangement, sequence reads were collapsed and filtered. Productive Simpson clonality was computed per sample as the square root of Simpson's diversity index over productive rearrangements. This immuneACCESS table, as held by TCRdb, lists in-frame sequences with V and J called but not all clones. Of the missing ones, under half trace to an unresolved V gene in checked studies; the others have no known cause. The D gene and trimming were derived from the DNA, and the V and J assignments and clone size from that table. For this sample the table gives about 140,000 clones, of which 84% were detected only once. Roughly 10% of the sample rests with the top ten.

About this clone itself: It lacks a known antigen. No base-level quality is on record; no much larger clone is a single base apart.

Overall study results and their limits: The quantity of clinical and demographic metadata differed by source and by participant and was supplied without curation.

This TCR derives from a man aged 55-75 years with active or convalescent COVID-19. This chain is built from TRBV7-9 and TRBJ1-1, with the D segment identity uncertain. Sequencing used peripheral blood. The DNA sequence follows: TGTGCCAGCAGCCTAATGAACACTGAAGCTTTCTTT. This sequence encodes CASSLMNTEAFF.